The present entry profiles one T cell receptor (beta chain) with its context. The target antigen is unknown. The run of the v3.0 immunoSEQ assay was at survey level. Profiled with immunoSEQ multiplex PCR; TCRdb holds only in-frame clones, not every one. This table holds about 33,000 clones, approximately 80% found once. This entry comes from a study of long-term antiretroviral therapy in people with HIV. Study results and limitations: Among HIV repertoires, CDR3 length ranges were narrower than those of controls.

Treatment locations for all participants with HIV were in the United States. The germline V and J ends were trimmed by 6 bases and 8 bases, with 11 bases remaining between them. CDR3 length: 12 amino acids. From germline, CDR1 is MNHEY and CDR2 SVGAGI. The chain couples TRBV6-5 to TRBJ2-1; D gene unclear. This clonotype was sampled from a woman between 45 and 60 years old with HIV. Sample: unsorted PBMCs, taken 2 years after starting antiretroviral therapy. The CDR3 coding sequence is TGTGCCAGCAGCACCATTCGGGATGAGCAGTTCTTC. Its translation is CASSTIRDEQFF.